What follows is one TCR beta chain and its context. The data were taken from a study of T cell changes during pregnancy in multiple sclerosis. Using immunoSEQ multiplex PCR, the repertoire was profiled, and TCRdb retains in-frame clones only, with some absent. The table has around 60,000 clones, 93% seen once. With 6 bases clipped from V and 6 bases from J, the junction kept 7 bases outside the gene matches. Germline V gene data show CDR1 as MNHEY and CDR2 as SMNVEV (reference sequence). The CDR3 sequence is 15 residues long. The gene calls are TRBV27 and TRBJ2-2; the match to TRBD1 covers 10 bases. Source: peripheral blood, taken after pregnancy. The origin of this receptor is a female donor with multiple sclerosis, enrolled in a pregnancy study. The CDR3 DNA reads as TGTGCCAGCAGGGTGGGGACAGGGGATCCCGGGGAGCTGTTTTTT. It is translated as CASRVGTGDPGELFF.